This T cell receptor (beta chain) was sequenced for a study of blood T cell repertoires in COVID-19 (TCRdb year 2020). For context, the study as a whole: Collaborator samples came from the United States, Italy and Spain and covered acute and convalescent phases of COVID-19. The repertoires were made available in a free public database intended to serve as a resource for research on the immune response to SARS-CoV-2. The prospective study material was composed of cDNA or gDNA derived from T cells, B-cell-depleted T cells, or PBMCs. Sample metadata almost always included a de-identified subject ID, COVID-19 status, age in years and sex. Where available, HLA class I and class II types were obtained from metadata supplied by the sample provider rather than from assay-based typing. Subjects who had been exposed to COVID-19, were actively infected with it, or had recovered from it provided the deeply sampled blood TCRbeta repertoires that made up the dataset. Samples came from the ongoing ImmuneRACE study (first 160 participants) plus 1,254 subjects from 6 global collaborators. Beyond this particular receptor, the publication reports: How much clinical and demographic metadata was included differed by source and by participant, and the metadata was provided uncurated.

Each collaborating institution followed its own protocols to collect whole blood in K2EDTA tubes. For TCRbeta analysis, collaborators shipped samples in one of three forms: frozen whole blood, isolated PBMCs, or DNA extracted from either of those sample types. A word on this clone: Its antigen specificity is not known. Base qualities are missing; no much larger clone stands one base away.

The immunoSEQ Assay, a bias-controlled multiplex PCR, was used to amplify TCRbeta CDR3 regions from genomic DNA. The paper's processing steps were these. The number of nucleated cells in each sample was estimated by amplification of reference gene primers within the assay. Sequence reads were collapsed and filtered to measure the absolute abundance of every unique TCRbeta CDR3 rearrangement. For each sample, productive Simpson clonality was calculated as the square root of Simpson's diversity index across productive rearrangements. TCRdb's version of the immuneACCESS table is confined to in-frame rearrangements and falls short of the full clone set. An unresolved V gene accounts for under half of the shortfall where checked; the remainder is of unknown origin. V and J calls plus clone size are reproduced from that table; the DNA served to infer D and trimming. The sample records around 56,000 clones, 73% of which are singletons. The biggest ten clones account for approximately 15% of the sample.

Looking up the germline V gene (reference sequence) yields CDR1 MNHNY and CDR2 SVGAGI. V is cut by 0 bases and J by 6 bases, and the space between the germline ends is 12 bases. Reading from cysteine to phenylalanine, the CDR3 counts 15 amino acids. This entry keeps only the CDR3 DNA: 45 bases, framed from base 1. The sequence came from a woman aged 70-85 years with acute or convalescent COVID-19. The chain links TRBV6-6 with TRBJ1-3, and TRBD1 may be the D gene, going by 5 matching bases. Sequencing was carried out using peripheral blood. Here is the DNA: TGTGCCAGCAGTTACTCACGGGGGTTGGAAAACACCATATATTTT. Its product reads: CASSYSRGLENTIYF.